This is a list of T cell receptor beta chains from one sample in a study of T cells in localized non-small cell lung cancer. Here immunoSEQ multiplex PCR was the method, and the copy in TCRdb shows in-frame clones only, minus some. The table has about 950 clones, under 25% seen once. This specimen was normal lung tissue next to the tumor, taken before any cancer treatment. These receptors were taken from a man aged 35 to 69 with stage III lung adenocarcinoma. Both conserved end residues are part of each CDR3. D genes are given only for firm matches. The size of a clone is reported for some rows only, either as once, few or many, or as a class for expanded clones.

D gene: .
V gene: TRBV6-8
clone size: few
J gene: TRBJ1-6
CDR3 DNA: TGTGCCAGCAGCTTCGGACGAAATAATTCACCCCTCCACTTT
CDR3 protein: CASSFGRNNSPLHF

D gene: TRBD2
V gene: TRBV10-3
clone size: .
J gene: TRBJ2-2
CDR3 DNA: TGTGCCATCAGTGAGTCGACTCGCGGGGGGCGAACCGGGGAGCTGTTTTTT
CDR3 protein: CAISESTRGGRTGELFF

D gene: .
V gene: TRBV11-3
clone size: medium-sized
J gene: TRBJ2-2
CDR3 DNA: TGTGCCAGCAGCTTAGAGGCACTTCCCAACACCGGGGAGCTGTTTTTT
CDR3 protein: CASSLEALPNTGELFF

D gene: TRBD2
V gene: TRBV9
clone size: medium-sized
J gene: TRBJ2-7
CDR3 DNA: TGTGCCAGCAGCGTAGGCCTAGCGGGGTTCTACGAGCAGTACTTC
CDR3 protein: CASSVGLAGFYEQYF

D gene: .
V gene: TRBV9
clone size: few
J gene: TRBJ2-3
CDR3 DNA: TGTGCCAGCAGCTTCCACGAGAACGACCGGAGGGCGCAGTATTTT
CDR3 protein: CASSFHENDRRAQYF

D gene: .
V gene: TRBV11-3
clone size: few
J gene: TRBJ1-2
CDR3 DNA: TGTGCCAGCAGCCCAATGGTCAGGACAAGCCTTAACTATGGCTACACCTTC
CDR3 protein: CASSPMVRTSLNYGYTF

D gene: TRBD2
V gene: TRBV12-5
clone size: .
J gene: TRBJ2-1
CDR3 DNA: TGTGCTAGTGGTTCCCGACTAGCGGGGGGCCCTAAGCCCTACAATGAGCAGTTCTTC
CDR3 protein: CASGSRLAGGPKPYNEQFF

D gene: TRBD1
V gene: TRBV11-3
clone size: medium-sized
J gene: TRBJ2-7
CDR3 DNA: TGTGCCAGCTTTGACCGGGACAGGGACCCCTACGAGCAGTACTTC
CDR3 protein: CASFDRDRDPYEQYF

D gene: .
V gene: TRBV10-2
clone size: .
J gene: TRBJ2-7
CDR3 DNA: TGCGCCAGCAGTGAGCGATTTTCCTACGAGCAGTACTTC
CDR3 protein: CASSERFSYEQYF

D gene: .
V gene: TRBV14
clone size: .
J gene: TRBJ1-2
CDR3 DNA: TGTGCCAGCAGCCAAACAGGCACCAACTATGGCTACACCTTC
CDR3 protein: CASSQTGTNYGYTF

D gene: .
V gene: TRBV11-3
clone size: medium-sized
J gene: TRBJ1-1
CDR3 DNA: TGTGCCAGCAGCTTTGGTCTAATGAACACTGAAGCTTTCTTT
CDR3 protein: CASSFGLMNTEAFF

D gene: .
V gene: TRBV23-1
clone size: once
J gene: TRBJ2-5
CDR3 DNA: TGCGCCAGCAGTTTGACTCTGGGGGAGACCCAGTACTTC
CDR3 protein: CASSLTLGETQYF

D gene: .
V gene: TRBV10-1
clone size: .
J gene: TRBJ1-4
CDR3 DNA: TGCGCCAGCAGAGAGGACGGAGCAACTAATGAAAAACTGTTTTTT
CDR3 protein: CASREDGATNEKLFF

D gene: .
V gene: TRBV6-8
clone size: few
J gene: TRBJ2-7
CDR3 DNA: TGTGCCAGCAGCCCTCGACAGTATGGCTACGAGCAGTACTTC
CDR3 protein: CASSPRQYGYEQYF

D gene: .
V gene: TRBV9
clone size: few
J gene: TRBJ2-7
CDR3 DNA: TGTGCCAGCAGGGCTCAGGGGCTGGAGCAGTACTTC
CDR3 protein: CASRAQGLEQYF

D gene: TRBD1
V gene: TRBV29-1
clone size: large
J gene: TRBJ2-7
CDR3 DNA: TGCAGCGTTGAGTCAGTGACAGGGGACGAGCAGTACTTC
CDR3 protein: CSVESVTGDEQYF

D gene: .
V gene: TRBV1
clone size: few
J gene: TRBJ2-7
CDR3 DNA: TGCGCCAGCAGCCAAGGCAGTTCGGCCTACGAGCAGTACTTC
CDR3 protein: CASSQGSSAYEQYF

D gene: .
V gene: TRBV11-3
clone size: .
J gene: TRBJ2-3
CDR3 DNA: TGTGCCAGCAGCTCCACTGGGGTCCGAGATACGCAGTATTTT
CDR3 protein: CASSSTGVRDTQYF

D gene: .
V gene: TRBV2
clone size: .
J gene: TRBJ2-1
CDR3 DNA: TGTGCCAGCAGACAGAGAGGTGATGAGCAGTTCTTC
CDR3 protein: CASRQRGDEQFF

D gene: .
V gene: TRBV30
clone size: .
J gene: TRBJ2-6
CDR3 DNA: TGTGCCTGGAATCCTGGGGCCAACGTCCTGACTTTC
CDR3 protein: CAWNPGANVLTF

D gene: TRBD2
V gene: TRBV9
clone size: .
J gene: TRBJ2-7
CDR3 DNA: TGTGCCAGCACCGGACGGGGGGGGTACGAGCAGTACTTC
CDR3 protein: CASTGRGGYEQYF

D gene: .
V gene: TRBV9
clone size: few
J gene: TRBJ2-2
CDR3 DNA: TGTGCCAGCAAGTCCGGGACCGGGGAGCTGTTTTTT
CDR3 protein: CASKSGTGELFF

D gene: .
V gene: TRBV6-1
clone size: few
J gene: TRBJ1-1
CDR3 DNA: TGTGCCATCAGTGAAGGCAGGGAGGGGGTGAACACTGAAGCTTTCTTT
CDR3 protein: CAISEGREGVNTEAFF

D gene: .
V gene: TRBV15
clone size: once
J gene: TRBJ1-2
CDR3 DNA: TGTGCCACCAGCAGAGATGTAGGGGGGGACTATGGCTACACCTTC
CDR3 protein: CATSRDVGGDYGYTF

D gene: .
V gene: TRBV11-3
clone size: few
J gene: TRBJ2-7
CDR3 DNA: TGTGCCAGCAGCCCCACACGAAATACCTACGAGCAGTACTTC
CDR3 protein: CASSPTRNTYEQYF

D gene: .
V gene: TRBV19
clone size: .
J gene: TRBJ1-3
CDR3 DNA: TGTGCCAGTAGTAGCCTGGGACGGGGACCTGGAAACACCATATATTTT
CDR3 protein: CASSSLGRGPGNTIYF

D gene: .
V gene: TRBV6-8
clone size: .
J gene: TRBJ1-5
CDR3 DNA: TGTGCCAGCAGACAAAGTGTAGCTAGCAATCAGCCCCAGCATTTT
CDR3 protein: CASRQSVASNQPQHF

D gene: TRBD2
V gene: TRBV11-3
clone size: medium-sized
J gene: TRBJ2-1
CDR3 DNA: TGTGCCAGCAGCTTGGTCGGCGGGGGGGCCTCCTACAATGAGCAGTTCTTC
CDR3 protein: CASSLVGGGASYNEQFF

D gene: TRBD2
V gene: TRBV14
clone size: few
J gene: TRBJ2-1
CDR3 DNA: TGTGCCAGCAGCTTGGTCCCAAGGGGAGGGCAATCAGAGCAGTTCTTC
CDR3 protein: CASSLVPRGGQSEQFF

D gene: .
V gene: TRBV7-6
clone size: .
J gene: TRBJ1-5
CDR3 DNA: TGTGCCAGCAGCTTAGGAGGTATAAATCAGCCCCAGCATTTT
CDR3 protein: CASSLGGINQPQHF

D gene: TRBD2
V gene: TRBV11-3
clone size: few
J gene: TRBJ2-7
CDR3 DNA: TGTGCCAGCAGCTTACGGCTTTACGGGAGGGAGCAGTACTTC
CDR3 protein: CASSLRLYGREQYF

D gene: .
V gene: TRBV6-8
clone size: few
J gene: TRBJ2-5
CDR3 DNA: TGTGCCAGCAGCCCTGCGGGAGAGACCCAGTACTTC
CDR3 protein: CASSPAGETQYF

D gene: TRBD1
V gene: TRBV19
clone size: few
J gene: TRBJ1-1
CDR3 DNA: TGTGCCAGTACCAACAGGGGGCTGAACACTGAAGCTTTCTTT
CDR3 protein: CASTNRGLNTEAFF

D gene: TRBD1
V gene: TRBV28
clone size: large
J gene: TRBJ1-4
CDR3 DNA: TGTGCCAGCAGACTGGACAGGGCTTTTAATGAAAAACTGTTTTTT
CDR3 protein: CASRLDRAFNEKLFF

D gene: .
V gene: TRBV29-1
clone size: .
J gene: TRBJ2-3
CDR3 DNA: TGCAGCGTGATCCCTTCGGACCGCGACACAGATACGCAGTATTTT
CDR3 protein: CSVIPSDRDTDTQYF

D gene: .
V gene: TRBV9
clone size: few
J gene: TRBJ1-2
CDR3 DNA: TGTGCCAGCAGCGTAGCTTTCGGGGACTATGGCTACACCTTC
CDR3 protein: CASSVAFGDYGYTF

D gene: .
V gene: TRBV4-1
clone size: few
J gene: TRBJ1-1
CDR3 DNA: TGCGCCAGCAGCCAATTTAGTGGCGGAAACACTGAAGCTTTCTTT
CDR3 protein: CASSQFSGGNTEAFF

D gene: TRBD1
V gene: TRBV11-3
clone size: few
J gene: TRBJ2-7
CDR3 DNA: TGTGCCAGCAGCTTAGAACCGGGACAGGACTACGAGCAGTACTTC
CDR3 protein: CASSLEPGQDYEQYF

D gene: TRBD2
V gene: TRBV29-1
clone size: .
J gene: TRBJ2-5
CDR3 DNA: TGCAGCGTTGAAAGGCTAGCGGGGGGAGAGACCCAGTACTTC
CDR3 protein: CSVERLAGGETQYF

D gene: .
V gene: TRBV29-1
clone size: large
J gene: TRBJ2-2
CDR3 DNA: TGCAGCGTTGGAGTGGGACACGGGGAGCTGTTTTTT
CDR3 protein: CSVGVGHGELFF

D gene: TRBD2
V gene: TRBV11-3
clone size: medium-sized
J gene: TRBJ2-1
CDR3 DNA: TGTGCCAGCAGACCCGGGACTAGCGGATTCAATGAGCAGTTCTTC
CDR3 protein: CASRPGTSGFNEQFF

D gene: TRBD2
V gene: TRBV6-8
clone size: medium-sized
J gene: TRBJ2-2
CDR3 DNA: TGTGCCAGCAGTGTAAGCGGGGGGAACACCGGGGAGCTGTTTTTT
CDR3 protein: CASSVSGGNTGELFF

D gene: .
V gene: TRBV14
clone size: large
J gene: TRBJ2-5
CDR3 DNA: TGTGCCAGCAGCCAAGCAGGAAGCCTAGCTCAAGAGACCCAGTACTTC
CDR3 protein: CASSQAGSLAQETQYF

D gene: .
V gene: TRBV30
clone size: .
J gene: TRBJ2-6
CDR3 DNA: TGTGCCTGGAGTTATCCGGGACGGTTAACCTCTGGGGCCAACGTCCTGACTTTC
CDR3 protein: CAWSYPGRLTSGANVLTF

D gene: TRBD1
V gene: TRBV9
clone size: .
J gene: TRBJ1-6
CDR3 DNA: TGTGCCAGCAGCTTCTTGGACAGGGCGTCCTCACCCCTCCACTTT
CDR3 protein: CASSFLDRASSPLHF

D gene: TRBD2
V gene: TRBV6-8
clone size: few
J gene: TRBJ2-1
CDR3 DNA: TGTGCCAGCAGTTACTCGTCCGGGGGGAGCTCCTACAATGAGCAGTTCTTC
CDR3 protein: CASSYSSGGSSYNEQFF

D gene: .
V gene: TRBV11-3
clone size: few
J gene: TRBJ1-2
CDR3 DNA: TGTGCCAGCAGCAATTCTGTAGGGGGAGGATACTATGGCTACACCTTC
CDR3 protein: CASSNSVGGGYYGYTF

D gene: .
V gene: TRBV5-1
clone size: few
J gene: TRBJ2-1
CDR3 DNA: TGCGCCAGCAGCTTGGAATACGGCGGTTCCTACAATGAGCAGTTCTTC
CDR3 protein: CASSLEYGGSYNEQFF

D gene: .
V gene: TRBV19
clone size: .
J gene: TRBJ2-3
CDR3 DNA: TGTGCCAGTACCAACCGTCTGCGGGGGCCCACAGATACGCAGTATTTT
CDR3 protein: CASTNRLRGPTDTQYF

D gene: TRBD2
V gene: TRBV11-3
clone size: medium-sized
J gene: TRBJ2-2
CDR3 DNA: TGTGCCAGCAGCTTCCCCCTAGCGGGGGGGCCAGATCTCACCGGGGAGCTGTTTTTT
CDR3 protein: CASSFPLAGGPDLTGELFF

D gene: .
V gene: TRBV6-8
clone size: large
J gene: TRBJ1-1
CDR3 DNA: TGTGCCAGCAGTGACATGGCTGGAACTGAAGCTTTCTTT
CDR3 protein: CASSDMAGTEAFF

D gene: TRBD2
V gene: TRBV9
clone size: .
J gene: TRBJ2-3
CDR3 DNA: TGTGCCAGCAGTTTAACCTTCGCGACTAGCGGCAACACAGATACGCAGTATTTT
CDR3 protein: CASSLTFATSGNTDTQYF

D gene: .
V gene: TRBV9
clone size: .
J gene: TRBJ2-3
CDR3 DNA: TGTGCCAGCGGGGCGGTGGGCACAGATACGCAGTATTTT
CDR3 protein: CASGAVGTDTQYF